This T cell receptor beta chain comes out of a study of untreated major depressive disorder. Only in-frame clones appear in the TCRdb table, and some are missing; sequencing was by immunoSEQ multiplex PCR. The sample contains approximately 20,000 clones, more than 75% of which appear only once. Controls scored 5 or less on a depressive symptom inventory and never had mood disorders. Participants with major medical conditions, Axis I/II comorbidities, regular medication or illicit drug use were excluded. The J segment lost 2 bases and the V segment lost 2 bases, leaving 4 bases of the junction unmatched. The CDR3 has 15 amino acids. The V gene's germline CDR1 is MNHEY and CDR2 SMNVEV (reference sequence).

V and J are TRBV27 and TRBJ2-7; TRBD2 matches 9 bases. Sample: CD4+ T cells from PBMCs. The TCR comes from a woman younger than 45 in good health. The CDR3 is CASSLSLAGAYEQYF. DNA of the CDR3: TGTGCCAGCAGTTTAAGTTTAGCGGGAGCCTACGAGCAGTACTTC.